These 31 T cell receptor beta chains came from one sample sequenced in a study of CD8 T cells in Susac syndrome. An amount of RNA that ranged from roughly 0.5 to 1 ug was reverse transcribed with random hexamers. TCRdb reprocessed the immunoSEQ multiplex PCR reads with MiXCR, giving one entry per CDR3 protein. The sample contains tens of thousands of distinct CDR3 sequences, over 90% of which appear only once. Source material: CD8+ T cells from PBMCs. These TCRs come from a human donor with Susac syndrome.

This clonotype appeared once. The CDR3 region has the DNA TGCGCCAGCAGCCCAGCGGGAGGTGAGACCCAGTACTTC. Protein sequence: CASSPAGGETQYF. This rearrangement joins TRBV4-1 to TRBJ2-5, with 9 bases identical to TRBD2. Per the germline V gene, CDR1 is MGHRA and CDR2 is YSYEKL. CDR3 length: 13 amino acids. Losses at the gene ends were 4 bases for V and 5 bases for J; bases not matched to a gene: 2.

In its sample, this clonotype was seen a few times. V usage is TRBV12-3 or TRBV12-4 and J usage is TRBJ1-4; D not resolved. The V and J ends lost 1 base and 6 bases respectively, with 0 bases between them. The CDR3 spans 11 residues. CDR3 coding DNA: TGTGCCAGCAGTTTAGATGAAAAACTGTTTTTT. Protein: CASSLDEKLFF.

The CDR3 reads CAWSVPARGSNTEAFF. CDR3 bases: TGTGCCTGGAGTGTACCCGCCAGGGGATCAAACACTGAAGCTTTCTTT. The genes are TRBV30 and TRBJ1-1; D possibly corresponds to TRBD1 (6 bases). V shed 0 bases and J shed 2 bases, with 16 bases lying between them. There are 16 residues in the CDR3. Germline V lookup: CDR1 GTSNPN, CDR2 SVGIG (reference sequence).

The V call is TRBV3-1, the J call TRBJ2-1, with TRBD2 as a possible D gene (5 bases). The CDR3 runs 12 residues. CDR1 is LGHDT, CDR2 YNNKEL, per germline (reference sequence). V was pared by 1 base and J by 9 bases, with 7 bases between. CDR3 protein: CASSQGSGEQFF. CDR3 in DNA: TGTGCCAGCAGCCAAGGGAGCGGTGAGCAGTTCTTC.

This chain uses TRBV9 with TRBJ2-2; D gene ambiguous. The V and J ends lost 4 bases and 5 bases respectively, with 9 bases between them. The CDR3 loop spans 13 amino acids. Germline V gene data show CDR1 as SGDLS and CDR2 as YYNGEE. The CDR3 coding sequence is TGTGCCAGCAGCCCCCCCGGGACCGGGGAGCTGTTTTTT. Protein product: CASSPPGTGELFF.

The genes are TRBV29-1 and TRBJ2-7, with 8 bases matching TRBD2. The CDR3 sequence is 13 residues long. V shed 4 bases, J shed 5 bases, and the junction held 7 bases outside the gene matches. Per germline, CDR1 SQVTM and CDR2 ANQGSEA. The CDR3 protein is CSVGHRGGNEQYF. In DNA form, the CDR3 reads TGCAGCGTTGGCCATCGGGGGGGCAACGAGCAGTACTTC.

V gene TRBV12-3 or TRBV12-4 combines with J gene TRBJ2-2; D ambiguous. There are 13 residues in the CDR3. Trimming cost V 6 bases and J 6 bases, with 11 bases left between them. The CDR3 DNA reads as TGTGCCAGCAGGCCATTCGCAGCCGGGGAGCTGTTTTTT. Translated, it gives CASRPFAAGELFF.

The CDR3 region is CASSPNTGRGKTQYF. In DNA, the CDR3 is TGTGCCAGCTCACCAAACACAGGGAGGGGAAAGACCCAGTACTTC. The chain couples TRBV18 to TRBJ2-5, with D perhaps TRBD2 (7 bases). Germline CDR1 reads KGHSH; CDR2 reads LQKENI. The CDR3 runs to 15 residues. The ends were cut back, 2 bases at V and 6 bases at J, with 16 bases in the middle.

The rearrangement links TRBV2 to TRBJ2-7, with TRBD1 matching 9 bases. J lost 0 bases, V lost 2 bases, and 8 bases had no gene match. CDR1 is SNHLY and CDR2 is FYNNEI in the germline V gene. The CDR3 covers 17 residues. In DNA form, the CDR3 reads TGTGCCAGCAGTGAAAGGCGGGACAGGGTGAGCTCCTACGAGCAGTACTTC. It codes for CASSERRDRVSSYEQYF.

The V gene is TRBV9, the J gene TRBJ2-4, with D hard to call. Germline-derived CDR1 and CDR2 are SGDLS and YYNGEE. Trimming left V 0 bases short and J 6 bases short, with 10 bases between. The CDR3 is 14 amino acids. This CDR3 is CASSVAAAGNIQYF. The DNA for the CDR3 is TGTGCCAGCAGCGTAGCAGCTGCCGGAAACATTCAGTACTTC.

This clonotype was counted once. The chain carries TRBV27 and TRBJ1-5; possibly TRBD1 for D (5 bases). Germline values: CDR1 MNHEY, CDR2 SMNVEV (reference sequence). The CDR3 runs to 12 residues. The ends were cut back, 4 bases at V and 9 bases at J, with 10 bases in the middle. The CDR3 reads CASSSSGGPQHF. In DNA, the CDR3 is TGTGCCAGCAGTTCCTCGGGGGGGCCCCAGCATTTT.

This chain joins TRBV20-1 and TRBJ2-7; 7 nucleotides line up with TRBD2. The CDR3 runs 15 residues. CDR1 is DFQATT and CDR2 is SNEGSKA in the germline V gene (reference sequence). Unmatched junction bases numbered 9, after V lost 1 base and J lost 3 bases. The CDR3 is CSARAGLPELYEQYF. CDR3 nucleotide sequence: TGCAGTGCTAGAGCGGGACTACCTGAGCTCTACGAGCAGTACTTC.

This clonotype was observed a few times. The J gene is TRBJ1-1, the V gene TRBV20-1; the D is unclear. This CDR3 is 12 amino acids long. The germline CDR1 and CDR2 sequences are DFQATT and SNEGSKA (reference sequence). V lost 3 bases to trimming and J lost 3 bases, with 8 bases between them. CDR3 DNA: TGCAGTGCTAGGGCGAGGGACACTGAAGCTTTCTTT. This sequence encodes CSARARDTEAFF.

The chain recombines TRBV6-6 with TRBJ1-5; D call uncertain. This CDR3 comprises 13 residues. The V end was cut by 8 bases, the J end by 3 bases, with 11 bases between. In germline, CDR1 is MNHNY, CDR2 SVGAGI (reference sequence). CDR3 sequence (DNA): TGTGCCAGCGCCTGGCAGATCAATCAGCCCCAGCATTTT. It encodes CASAWQINQPQHF.

The J gene is TRBJ2-1, the V gene TRBV12-3 or TRBV12-4; D not resolved. V was trimmed by 6 bases and J by 5 bases, leaving 8 bases between them. This CDR3 has 12 amino acids. The CDR3 here is CASSPGHNEQFF. The CDR3 nucleotides are TGTGCCAGCAGCCCCGGCCACAATGAGCAGTTCTTC.

V and J are TRBV4-1 and TRBJ2-7; TRBD1 matches at 7 bases. After removal of 1 base from V and 3 bases from J, the junction contained 3 bases not matched to a gene. Germline V lookup: CDR1 MGHRA, CDR2 YSYEKL. The CDR3 loop spans 14 amino acids. The chain's CDR3 is CASSQARQGYEQYF. The CDR3 nucleotides read TGCGCCAGCAGCCAAGCTCGACAGGGCTACGAGCAGTACTTC.

J is TRBJ1-1 and V is TRBV13; tentative D call: TRBD1 (6 bases). The CDR3 spans 14 residues. Trimming took 2 bases from V and 4 from J, leaving 11 bases between them. Germline CDR1 reads PRHDT; CDR2 reads FYEKMQ (reference sequence). The CDR3 DNA follows: TGTGCCAGCAGCTTATCATACAGGGCCACTGAAGCTTTCTTT. It is translated as CASSLSYRATEAFF. Together with reference TRBV13 and TRBJ1-1, the CDR3 gives the full variable domain: AAGVIQSPRHLIKEKRETATLKCYPIPRHDTVYWYQQGPGQDPQFLISFYEKMQSDKGSIPDRFSAQQFSDYHSELNMSSLELGDSALYFCASSLSYRATEAFFGQGTRLTVV.

The chain joins TRBV2 to TRBJ2-5; 9 bases match TRBD1. This CDR3 has 14 residues. Losses at the gene ends were 7 bases for V and 4 bases for J; bases not matched to a gene: 7. CDR1 is SNHLY, CDR2 FYNNEI, per germline. CDR3 loop: CASIPGQGGETQYF. CDR3 DNA sequence: TGTGCCAGCATCCCGGGACAGGGAGGAGAGACCCAGTACTTC.

In its sample, this clonotype was seen once. CDR3 in amino acids: CSVQPGQGFTGELFF. CDR3 bases: TGCAGCGTTCAACCGGGACAGGGGTTTACCGGGGAGCTGTTTTTT. The chain joins TRBV29-1 to TRBJ2-2, with TRBD1 matching 10 bases. Per germline, CDR1 SQVTM and CDR2 ANQGSEA. J gave up 5 bases and V 5 bases, and 8 bases lay outside the gene matches. The CDR3 totals 15 residues.

The chain is built from TRBV20-1 and TRBJ2-1, with D perhaps matching TRBD1 (5 bases). Germline V CDR1 and CDR2: DFQATT, SNEGSKA (reference sequence). The CDR3 covers 16 residues. The V end was cut by 5 bases, the J end by 0 bases, with 17 bases between. The CDR3 loop reads CSAVPSGHVSYNEQFF. The CDR3, as DNA: TGCAGTGCTGTACCCTCAGGGCACGTCTCCTACAATGAGCAGTTCTTC.

The chain is built from TRBV30 and TRBJ2-1, with 7 bases lining up with TRBD2. Germline V gene sequence: CDR1 GTSNPN, CDR2 SVGIG (reference sequence). V trimming: 2 bases; J trimming: 9 bases; junction bases outside the gene matches: 1. The CDR3 is made up of 11 amino acids. The CDR3 DNA reads as TGTGCCTGGAGTCCGGGAGGTGAGCAGTTCTTC. This gives the protein CAWSPGGEQFF. Based on the CDR3 plus reference TRBV30 and TRBJ2-1, the full variable domain is SQTIHQWPATLVQPVGSPLSLECTVEGTSNPNLYWYRQAAGRGLQLLFYSVGIGQISSEVPQNLSASRPQDRQFILSSKKLLLSDSGFYLCAWSPGGEQFFGPGTRLTVL.

The rearrangement joins TRBV5-1 to TRBJ2-7, with TRBD2 matching 8 bases. Trimming at V came to 5 bases and at J to 2 bases, leaving 3 bases not matched to a gene. Germline assignment: CDR1 SGHRS and CDR2 YFSETQ. The CDR3 runs 13 residues. The CDR3 loop reads CASRLAATYEQYF. The CDR3 region has the DNA TGCGCCAGCAGACTAGCGGCGACCTACGAGCAGTACTTC.

The J gene is TRBJ2-3, the V gene TRBV13; D remains ambiguous. The CDR3 is 14 amino acids. Germline values: CDR1 PRHDT, CDR2 FYEKMQ (reference sequence). Trimming removed 0 bases at V and 3 bases at J, with 7 bases between. CDR3 nucleotides: TGTGCCAGCAGCTTAGGCTATCCGACAGATACGCAGTATTTT. This codes for CASSLGYPTDTQYF.

The CDR3 loop reads CSVDRGGAFF. In nucleotides, the CDR3 is TGCAGCGTTGACCGGGGTGGAGCTTTCTTT. The gene calls are TRBV29-1 and TRBJ1-1; D unresolved. The CDR3 has 10 amino acids. Trimming shortened V by 3 bases and J by 10 bases, and 9 bases separated the two germline ends. The germline CDR1 and CDR2 sequences are SQVTM and ANQGSEA.

The rearrangement joins TRBV4-3 to TRBJ2-1, with 9 bases aligning to TRBD1. V was pared by 0 bases and J by 10 bases, with 16 bases of the junction left unmatched. CDR1 LGHNA and CDR2 YSLEER come from the germline V gene. CDR3 length: 18 amino acids. CDR3 region: CASSQDPPLGTGILEQFF. The CDR3 DNA sequence: TGCGCCAGCAGCCAAGACCCTCCCCTCGGGACAGGGATTTTAGAGCAGTTCTTC.

The chain is built from TRBV5-8 and TRBJ2-5; perhaps TRBD1 as D (5 bases). The CDR3 is made up of 15 amino acids. Trimming took off 3 bases at V and 5 bases at J, with 17 bases between the two ends. Germline V gives CDR1 SGHTS, CDR2 YDEGEE. The CDR3 region has the DNA TGTGCCAGCAGCTCGGGCCAGGGTAGTGGTGAGACCCAGTACTTC. This translates into CASSSGQGSGETQYF.

This chain joins TRBV7-9 and TRBJ2-5, with D possibly being TRBD2 (5 bases). Germline CDR1 is SEHNR and CDR2 is FQNEAQ (reference sequence). The CDR3 runs 14 residues. V lost 3 bases, J lost 2 bases, and 10 bases lay in between. CDR3 region: CASSLSGNQETQYF. In nucleotides, the CDR3 is TGTGCCAGCAGCTTGTCGGGGAATCAAGAGACCCAGTACTTC.

The rearrangement joins TRBV13 to TRBJ1-2; D is unresolved. CDR1 is PRHDT, CDR2 FYEKMQ, per germline (reference sequence). This CDR3 contains 13 residues. V gave up 5 bases and J gave up 8 bases, with 15 bases separating them. Here the CDR3 DNA reads TGTGCCAGCAGCACCTCACTCGTTATGGGCTACACCTTC. It translates to CASSTSLVMGYTF.

This chain joins TRBV10-3 and TRBJ2-3; D is undetermined. V was cut by 10 bases and J by 2 bases, with 16 bases left in between. This CDR3 is built from 14 residues. Germline loops: CDR1 ENHRY, CDR2 SYGVKD. This CDR3 reads CATLDETFTDTQYF. CDR3 nucleotide sequence: TGTGCCACTCTAGACGAAACTTTCACAGATACGCAGTATTTT.

The gene calls are TRBV29-1 and TRBJ2-1; D not resolved. V was pared by 7 bases and J by 0 bases, with 13 bases between. The CDR3 has 14 residues. The germline V gene has CDR1 SQVTM and CDR2 ANQGSEA. The CDR3 DNA reads TGCAGCGCCCCCGACGGAAGCTCCTACAATGAGCAGTTCTTC. This sequence encodes CSAPDGSSYNEQFF.

The chain combines TRBV9 with TRBJ2-1; D not resolved. CDR1 is SGDLS, CDR2 YYNGEE, per germline. V was trimmed by 1 base and J by 2 bases, leaving 1 base between them. This CDR3 region has 12 residues. The CDR3 nucleotides read TGTGCCAGCAGCGTAACCTACAATGAGCAGTTCTTC. Translating it yields CASSVTYNEQFF. The variable domain in full, completed from reference TRBV9 and TRBJ2-1, reads DSGVTQTPKHLITATGQRVTLRCSPRSGDLSVYWYQQSLDQGLQFLIQYYNGEERAKGNILERFSAQQFPDLHSELNLSSLELGDSALYFCASSVTYNEQFFGPGTRLTVL.